These 23 T cell receptor beta chains share one sample of origin, sequenced in a study of T cells in Graves' hyperthyroidism and ophthalmopathy. Using RNA transcripts as the source, TCR beta CDR3 regions were amplified. The study used the HTBI primer set for a first-round RT-PCR of the TCR CDR3. TCRdb re-analysed the multiplex PCR reads in MiXCR, keeping a single row per CDR3 protein. The sample includes about 300,000 distinct CDR3 sequences, approximately 12% of them seen just once. Source material: blood. These receptors were collected from a woman aged 25 to 39 with Graves' hyperthyroidism that later progressed to Graves' ophthalmopathy.

This clonotype appeared many times. The V and J genes are TRBV7-3 and TRBJ2-1, with D perhaps given as TRBD1 or TRBD2 (5 bases each). Per germline, CDR1 SGHTA and CDR2 FQGTGA. V lost 5 bases and J lost 12, with 20 bases in between. CDR3 length equals 14 residues. The CDR3 DNA reads as TGTGCCAGCAGCACCGGGACCGCAATTTCTGGGCAGTTCTTC. This sequence encodes CASSTGTAISGQFF.

At least ten counts were recorded for this clonotype. The rearrangement joins TRBV10-3 to TRBJ2-7; TRBD1 agrees at 12 bases. Trimming cost V 3 bases and J 7 bases; bases outside gene matches: 10. The CDR3 runs to 16 residues. The germline V gene has CDR1 ENHRY and CDR2 SYGVKD. CDR3 in amino acids: CAISDPTGTGGLEQYF. CDR3 bases: TGTGCCATCAGTGATCCTACCGGGACAGGGGGCCTGGAGCAGTACTTC.

This clonotype was detected ten times or more. Here the CDR3 DNA reads TGTGCCAGCAGTTACGGTAGCGGGAGAGGCAATGAGCAGTTCTTC. Translated, it gives CASSYGSGRGNEQFF. The chain joins TRBV7-8 to TRBJ2-1, with 9 bases matching TRBD2. V gave up 6 bases and J gave up 6 bases; unmatched junction bases: 9. From germline, CDR1 is SGHVS and CDR2 FQNEAQ. There are 15 residues in the CDR3.

This clonotype has a count of ten or more. The chain links TRBV6-1 to TRBJ2-1; D may be TRBD2 (6 bases). Germline lookup yields CDR1 MNHNS and CDR2 SASEGT. V shed 8 bases and J shed 2 bases, with 19 bases lying between them. CDR3 length: 16 amino acids. CDR3 in DNA: TGTGCCAGCTCCCGGAGGCGGGGTCTCGCCTACAATGAGCAGTTCTTC. This codes for CASSRRRGLAYNEQFF.

This clonotype has a count of ten or more. The rearrangement uses TRBV2 and TRBJ2-1; D remains ambiguous. Germline CDR1 SNHLY, CDR2 FYNNEI. The CDR3 has 13 residues. V lost 2 bases and J 6 bases, leaving 8 bases between the germline ends. DNA of the CDR3: TGTGCCAGCAGTGAACTCAGGACCAATGAGCAGTTCTTC. Its translation: CASSELRTNEQFF.

The DNA of the CDR3 is TGTGCCAGCATCCGATCGGGACTAGCGGCATACAATGAGCAGTTCTTC. Its translation is CASIRSGLAAYNEQFF. The V call is TRBV6-1, the J call TRBJ2-1; TRBD2 matches at 11 bases. Per germline, CDR1 MNHNS and CDR2 SASEGT. V trimming: 7 bases; J trimming: 4 bases; junction bases outside the gene matches: 9. The CDR3 runs to 16 residues.

The chain is built from TRBV4-3 and TRBJ2-1, with 10 bases identical to TRBD2. Germline CDR1 LGHNA, CDR2 YSLEER. CDR3 length equals 18 residues. Trimming took 1 base from V and 5 from J; bases not matched to a gene: 11. This CDR3 reads CASSQVLAGILGDNEQFF. In nucleotides, the CDR3 is TGCGCCAGCAGCCAAGTACTAGCGGGGATCTTGGGGGACAATGAGCAGTTCTTC.

The rearrangement links TRBV19 to TRBJ2-3; 15 bases agree with TRBD2. Germline CDR1 and CDR2: LNHDA and SQIVND (reference sequence). The CDR3 is 16 amino acids. Trimming took 6 bases from V and 4 from J; bases not matched to a gene: 5. Here the CDR3 DNA reads TGTGCCAGTAGCCCTGGACTAGCGGGGGGGCCAGATACGCAGTATTTT. It yields the protein CASSPGLAGGPDTQYF.

This clonotype was detected a few times. The chain has TRBV5-1 and TRBJ2-3; D might be TRBD2 (5 bases). Germline V gene lookup returns CDR1 SGHRS and CDR2 YFSETQ. V lost 4 bases and J lost 4, with 7 bases in between. The CDR3 is 12 residues long. CDR3 residues: CASSGSPDTQYF. The CDR3 DNA reads TGCGCCAGCAGCGGGAGCCCAGATACGCAGTATTTT.

This clonotype was counted at least ten times. J is TRBJ1-3 and V is TRBV12-3 or TRBV12-4; no firm D call. The CDR3 totals 15 residues. Between the trimmed V and J ends, which lost 4 bases and 0 bases, there was a span of 10 bases. CDR3 amino acids: CASSSLADSGNTIYF. DNA of the CDR3: TGTGCCAGCAGTTCCCTGGCAGACTCTGGAAACACCATATATTTT.

This chain uses TRBV5-4 with TRBJ2-3, with D perhaps TRBD2 (6 bases). This CDR3 is 15 amino acids long. The germline V and J ends were trimmed by 2 bases and 6 bases, with 16 bases remaining between them. CDR1 and CDR2 from the germline V gene are SGHNT and YYREEE (reference sequence). The CDR3: CASSLIVAVEDTQYF. Written as DNA, the CDR3 is TGTGCCAGCAGCTTAATCGTAGCGGTGGAGGATACGCAGTATTTT.

This clonotype was picked up many times. The chain uses TRBV28 and TRBJ2-7; 9 bases map to TRBD1. Germline V gene sequence: CDR1 MDHEN, CDR2 SYDVKM. J was trimmed by 4 bases and V by 11 bases; bases with no gene match: 3. The CDR3 is made up of 11 amino acids. The CDR3 loop is CAVGQGYEQYF. The DNA for the CDR3 is TGTGCCGTGGGACAGGGTTACGAGCAGTACTTC.

V usage is TRBV28 and J usage is TRBJ2-7; D might be TRBD2 (6 bases). The V gene's germline CDR1 is MDHEN and CDR2 SYDVKM. The CDR3 spans 18 residues. Deletions cut 5 bases from V and 5 bases from J, with 28 bases between. This chain's CDR3 is CASSRVVPRDLIHHEQYF. For the CDR3, the DNA is TGTGCCAGCAGTAGAGTAGTCCCCCGGGACTTAATACACCACGAGCAGTACTTC.

The chain is built from TRBV12-3 or TRBV12-4 and TRBJ2-5; TRBD2 agrees at 7 bases. J lost 5 bases, V lost 4 bases, and 4 bases had no gene match. The CDR3 spans 13 residues. This CDR3 is CASSSPAGETQYF. CDR3 DNA: TGTGCCAGCAGTTCCCCAGCGGGGGAGACCCAGTACTTC.

This clonotype was found a few times. The J gene is TRBJ2-1, the V gene TRBV29-1; possibly TRBD1 for D (5 bases). The CDR3 consists of 12 residues. Trimming took off 2 bases at V and 5 bases at J, with 7 bases between the two ends. Germline V gene sequence: CDR1 SQVTM, CDR2 ANQGSEA. The CDR3 region is CSVERTNNEQFF. CDR3 coding DNA: TGCAGCGTTGAAAGGACAAACAATGAGCAGTTCTTC.

Of note for this clonotype: One base away lies a much larger clone, so this may be a sequencing read error. This rearrangement joins TRBV2 to TRBJ2-1; D gene unclear. This CDR3 region has 15 residues. Germline CDR1 and CDR2: SNHLY and FYNNEI. CDR3: CAGRHPESSYNEQFF. DNA of the CDR3: TGTGCCGGCAGGCATCCAGAGAGCTCCTACAATGAGCAGTTCTTC. The full variable domain, in which reference TRBV2 and TRBJ2-1 provide the parts outside the CDR3, is EPEVTQTPSHQVTQMGQEVILRCVPISNHLYFYWYRQILGQKVEFLVSFYNNEISEKSEIFDDQFSVERPDGSNFTLKIRSTKLEDSAMYFCAGRHPESSYNEQFFGPGTRLTVL.

The genes are TRBV12-3 or TRBV12-4 and TRBJ2-7; D uncertain. V lost 2 bases, J lost 3 bases, and 8 bases lay in between. The CDR3 totals 13 residues. The CDR3 DNA reads as TGTGCCAGCAGTTTAATGTGGGGCTACGAGCAGTACTTC. Translated: CASSLMWGYEQYF.

In this sample, this clonotype turned up once. A much bigger clone sits one base away, suggesting this may be a read error. The CDR3 nucleotides are TGTGCCACCAGCAGAGGAGGGGGCGTTGAGACCCAGTACTTC. Amino acid sequence: CATSRGGGVETQYF. The V and J genes are TRBV15 and TRBJ2-5, with 7 positions matching TRBD1. CDR1 is LNHNV, CDR2 YYDKDF, per germline (reference sequence). The CDR3 extends over 14 amino acids. V shed 1 base and J 5 bases; nucleotides not matched to a gene: 4. Full variable domain (rest looked up from reference TRBV15 and TRBJ2-5): DAMVIQNPRYQVTQFGKPVTLSCSQTLNHNVMYWYQQKSSQAPKLLFHYYDKDFNNEADTPDNFQSRRPNTSFCFLDIRSPGLGDTAMYLCATSRGGGVETQYFGPGTRLLVL.

This clonotype has ten or more counts. J is TRBJ2-1 and V is TRBV6-6; D unresolved. CDR1 is MNHNY, CDR2 SVGAGI, per germline (reference sequence). Trimming cost V 0 bases and J 5 bases, with 11 bases left between them. The CDR3 consists of 15 residues. The CDR3 spells CASSYSLSTNNEQFF. CDR3 nucleotides: TGTGCCAGCAGTTACTCGCTGTCAACCAACAATGAGCAGTTCTTC.

This clonotype occurred many times. The V call is TRBV3-1, the J call TRBJ2-3; a weak D match, TRBD1 (5 bases). The V end was cut by 5 bases, the J end by 6 bases, with 15 bases between. Germline V gives CDR1 LGHDT, CDR2 YNNKEL (reference sequence). This CDR3 contains 14 residues. The CDR3 sequence is CASSAYSRADTQYF. As DNA, the CDR3 is TGTGCCAGCAGCGCATACAGCAGGGCGGATACGCAGTATTTT.

This clonotype has a handful of counts. The CDR3 here is CASSQAPTSGGSYEQYF. The CDR3, as DNA: TGCGCCAGCAGCCAAGCCCCTACTAGCGGGGGTTCCTACGAGCAGTACTTC. V gene TRBV4-1 combines with J gene TRBJ2-7, with 11 bases aligning to TRBD2. Trimming removed 1 base from V and 1 base from J; junction bases left unmatched: 6. The CDR3 runs 17 residues. Germline V gene data show CDR1 as MGHRA and CDR2 as YSYEKL.

The CDR3 DNA follows: TGTGCCAGCAGTTTCCTCACCGGGGAGCTGTTTTTT. Translation: CASSFLTGELFF. V is TRBV6-2 or TRBV6-3 and J is TRBJ2-2, with D unresolved. Germline CDR1 reads MNHEY; CDR2 reads SVGEGT. This CDR3 is 12 amino acids long. V gave up 4 bases and J gave up 4 bases, with 4 bases separating them.

This clonotype was counted many times. The gene calls are TRBV20-1 and TRBJ1-2; D ambiguous. V was trimmed by 5 bases and J by 2 bases, leaving 15 bases between them. CDR3 length: 14 amino acids. Germline V gives CDR1 DFQATT, CDR2 SNEGSKA (reference sequence). CDR3: CSAPIGQRNYGYTF. In DNA, the CDR3 is TGCAGTGCTCCGATCGGGCAGAGAAACTATGGCTACACCTTC.